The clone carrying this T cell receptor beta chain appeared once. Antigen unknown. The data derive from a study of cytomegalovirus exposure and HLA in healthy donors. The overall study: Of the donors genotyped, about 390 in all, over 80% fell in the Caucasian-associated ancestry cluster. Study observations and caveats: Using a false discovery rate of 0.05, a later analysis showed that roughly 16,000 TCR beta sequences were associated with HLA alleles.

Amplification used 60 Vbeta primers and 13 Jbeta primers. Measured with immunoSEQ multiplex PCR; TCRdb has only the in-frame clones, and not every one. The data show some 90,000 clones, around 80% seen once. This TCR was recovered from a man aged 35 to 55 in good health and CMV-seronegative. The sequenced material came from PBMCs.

This CDR3 is CASSLSPGSYGYTF. The CDR3 region has the DNA TGTGCCAGCAGTTTATCTCCGGGGAGCTATGGCTACACCTTC. The chain recombines TRBV27 with TRBJ1-2, with D uncertain. Germline V lookup: CDR1 MNHEY, CDR2 SMNVEV (reference sequence). V lost 0 bases to trimming and J lost 4 bases, with 9 bases between them. The CDR3 is 14 residues long.